This is a list of T cell receptor beta chains from one sample in a study of blood T cell repertoires in COVID-19. Assay: immunoSEQ multiplex PCR; the TCRdb copy retains only in-frame clones and omits some. The sample includes some 69,000 clones, 65% to 85% of them seen just once. Sequences were obtained from peripheral blood. The receptors were gathered from a woman aged 60-75 years with acute or convalescent COVID-19. The CDR3 runs from the conserved cysteine through the conserved F or W. D genes are given only for firm matches. Size is stated for part of the rows, as once, few or many counts, or as a class when the clone is expanded.

abundance	d_gene	v_gene	j_gene	CDR3nt	CDR3aa
NA	NA	TRBV4-2	TRBJ2-1	TGTGCCAGCAGCCAAGAAAGGGATTCAGGGTGGAAGCAGTTCTTC	CASSQERDSGWKQFF
once	NA	TRBV12-1	TRBJ1-5	TGTGCCAGCAGCTTTGCGCCGGGGGTCGGTCAGCCCCAGCATTTT	CASSFAPGVGQPQHF
NA	TRBD1	TRBV7-2	TRBJ1-4	TGTGCCAGCAGCTTAGGACAGGGACTTAGTAATGAAAAACTGTTTTTT	CASSLGQGLSNEKLFF
NA	NA	TRBV20-1	TRBJ1-2	TGCAGTGCTAGAGATTATTATGGCTACACCTTC	CSARDYYGYTF
once	NA	TRBV3-1/TRBV3-2	TRBJ2-7	TGTGCCAGCAGCCAAGTCGCCTACGAGCAGTACTTC	CASSQVAYEQYF
NA	TRBD1	TRBV28	TRBJ2-7	TGTGCCAGCAGGAATGACAGGGAGTCCAACGAGCAGTACTTC	CASRNDRESNEQYF
NA	TRBD1	TRBV18	TRBJ2-7	TGTGCCAGCTCACCGGAGAGCACAGGGGGCTACGAGCAGTACTTC	CASSPESTGGYEQYF
NA	NA	TRBV28	TRBJ1-2	TGTGCCAGCGTCTTTGCTGGGGCGACTGGCTACACCTTC	CASVFAGATGYTF
NA	TRBD1	TRBV5-6	TRBJ1-1	TGTGCCAGCAGCTTGGCGACAGGGGGCACTGAAGCTTTCTTT	CASSLATGGTEAFF
NA	NA	TRBV28	TRBJ2-1	TGTGCCAGCAGTTTATGGAGGGATGGAACCTACAATGAGCAGTTCTTC	CASSLWRDGTYNEQFF
NA	NA	TRBV5-1	TRBJ2-7	TGCGCCAGCAAGAGCCGGGACTTATCCTACGAGCAGTACTTC	CASKSRDLSYEQYF
once	TRBD1	TRBV5-1	TRBJ1-3	TGCGCCAGCAGCTTGGAGACAGGGCTGCCGAACACCATATATTTT	CASSLETGLPNTIYF
NA	TRBD2	TRBV4-1	TRBJ2-3	TGCGCCAGCAGCCAAGAGCCTCCTATAAGCGGGAGGGGGAATACGCAGTATTTT	CASSQEPPISGRGNTQYF
few	NA	TRBV9	TRBJ2-1	TGTGCCAGCAGCTCCCAGAATGAGCAGTTCTTC	CASSSQNEQFF
NA	NA	TRBV7-9	TRBJ1-1	TGTGCCAGCAGCTTCGTATCCAGGGGGAACACTGAAGCTTTCTTT	CASSFVSRGNTEAFF
NA	NA	TRBV19	TRBJ1-5	TGTGCCAGTAGGGCCCACTCGGGAAATCAGCCCCAGCATTTT	CASRAHSGNQPQHF
NA	NA	TRBV7-2	TRBJ1-1	TGTGCCAGCAGCTTAGGGAGAGGGAACACTGAAGCTTTCTTT	CASSLGRGNTEAFF
few	NA	TRBV6-7	TRBJ1-5	TGTGCCAGCACTCAATTGCGGGGGGTTAGCTGGCATTTT	CASTQLRGVSWHF
NA	NA	TRBV18	TRBJ2-6	TGTGCCAGCTCACCCTATGGGAGCAGAGCCTCTGGGGCCAACGTCCTGACTTTC	CASSPYGSRASGANVLTF
few	TRBD2	TRBV28	TRBJ2-1	TGTGCCAGCAGTTCCCTTTTAGGCCCAGCGGGGTGGGACAATGAGCAGTTCTTC	CASSSLLGPAGWDNEQFF
NA	NA	TRBV5-8	TRBJ2-7	TGTGCCAGCAGCTTGATCTCAGGGCTCTCCTACGAGCAGTACTTC	CASSLISGLSYEQYF
NA	NA	TRBV6-5	TRBJ1-1	TGTGCCAGCAGTTACCGCGGATCTTCAGCTTTCTTT	CASSYRGSSAFF
NA	NA	TRBV5-5	TRBJ2-7	TGTGCCAGCACCCGAGCGGAACCAAACTACGAGCAGTACTTC	CASTRAEPNYEQYF
NA	NA	TRBV5-1	TRBJ2-1	TGCGCCAGCAGCCCTCGTTCCTATAGCGCGGGTGAGCAGTTCTTC	CASSPRSYSAGEQFF
NA	NA	TRBV27	TRBJ1-1	TGTGCCAGCAGTTTCAGGGAGGTCACTGAAGCTTTCTTT	CASSFREVTEAFF
NA	NA	TRBV30	TRBJ1-5	TGTGCCTGGAGTAGACCGGCGGAGGGGACCTATCAGCCCCAGCATTTT	CAWSRPAEGTYQPQHF
NA	NA	TRBV12-3/TRBV12-4	TRBJ1-4	TGTGCCAGCAGTTTCGGGATTGAAAAACTGTTTTTT	CASSFGIEKLFF
NA	TRBD2	TRBV5-1	TRBJ2-3	TGCGCCAGCAGCCACGAACTAGCGGGAGGATCCTCTAGCACAGATACGCAGTATTTT	CASSHELAGGSSSTDTQYF
NA	NA	TRBV5-1	TRBJ1-1	TGCGCCAGCAGCAACAGTGAGAACACTGAAGCTTTCTTT	CASSNSENTEAFF
NA	TRBD2	TRBV6-6	TRBJ2-3	TGTGCCAGCAGACCTAGCGGGAGTAGCACAGATACGCAGTATTTT	CASRPSGSSTDTQYF
few	TRBD1	TRBV7-3	TRBJ2-5	TGTGCCAGCAGCTTCGGGACAGCTGAGACCCAGTACTTC	CASSFGTAETQYF
NA	NA	TRBV5-1	TRBJ2-1	TGCGCCAGCAGCTTGGATCCTAGAGGCAATGAGCAGTTCTTC	CASSLDPRGNEQFF
few	TRBD2	TRBV6-6	TRBJ2-3	TGTGCCAGCAGGGAAAGACTAGCGGGAGGCACAGATACGCAGTATTTT	CASRERLAGGTDTQYF
NA	NA	TRBV7-2	TRBJ1-1	TGTGCCAGCAGCTCCAACAGCTTCGACACTGAAGCTTTCTTT	CASSSNSFDTEAFF
NA	NA	TRBV28	TRBJ1-4	TGTGCCAGCAGTGGGGGCTCGGGACTGTTTTTT	CASSGGSGLFF
NA	TRBD1	TRBV19	TRBJ1-5	TGTGCCAGTAACCTACAGGGGGCAAGCAATCAGCCCCAGCATTTT	CASNLQGASNQPQHF
NA	NA	TRBV5-6	TRBJ2-7	TGTGCCAGCAGCTTGAAGGCAGGGGCCTACGAGCAGTACTTC	CASSLKAGAYEQYF
NA	NA	TRBV27	TRBJ2-5	TGTGCCAGCAGTCCCGCCTTCAGGGTCCAAGAGACCCAGTACTTC	CASSPAFRVQETQYF
NA	NA	TRBV2	TRBJ1-1	TGTGCCAGCAGGAACAGGTGGAACACTGAAGCTTTCTTT	CASRNRWNTEAFF
NA	NA	TRBV13	TRBJ1-1	TGTGCCAGCAGCTTATTACGGGGAGGGAACACTGAAGCTTTCTTT	CASSLLRGGNTEAFF
NA	TRBD1	TRBV5-1	TRBJ2-3	TGCGCCAGCAGCTTGGGGACAGGGGCTACAGATACGCAGTATTTT	CASSLGTGATDTQYF
NA	NA	TRBV9	TRBJ1-6	TGTGCCAGCAGCGTAGAAGGGGGATATAATTCACCCCTCCACTTT	CASSVEGGYNSPLHF
NA	NA	TRBV4-2	TRBJ2-7	TGTGCCAGCAGCCAAAAGGGAACAGGGTCCTCCGGCGAGCAGTACTTC	CASSQKGTGSSGEQYF
NA	TRBD1	TRBV5-1	TRBJ2-3	TGCGCCAGCAGCGGCGGGACAGGCCACACAGATACGCAGTATTTT	CASSGGTGHTDTQYF
NA	NA	TRBV5-1	TRBJ2-5	TGCGCCAGCAGCTTGTTGGACGGGAGTTTGCGCCAGACCCAGTACTTC	CASSLLDGSLRQTQYF
NA	NA	TRBV11-2	TRBJ2-3	TGTGCCAGCAGCTTAGTTGGACATACTAGCACAGATACGCAGTATTTT	CASSLVGHTSTDTQYF